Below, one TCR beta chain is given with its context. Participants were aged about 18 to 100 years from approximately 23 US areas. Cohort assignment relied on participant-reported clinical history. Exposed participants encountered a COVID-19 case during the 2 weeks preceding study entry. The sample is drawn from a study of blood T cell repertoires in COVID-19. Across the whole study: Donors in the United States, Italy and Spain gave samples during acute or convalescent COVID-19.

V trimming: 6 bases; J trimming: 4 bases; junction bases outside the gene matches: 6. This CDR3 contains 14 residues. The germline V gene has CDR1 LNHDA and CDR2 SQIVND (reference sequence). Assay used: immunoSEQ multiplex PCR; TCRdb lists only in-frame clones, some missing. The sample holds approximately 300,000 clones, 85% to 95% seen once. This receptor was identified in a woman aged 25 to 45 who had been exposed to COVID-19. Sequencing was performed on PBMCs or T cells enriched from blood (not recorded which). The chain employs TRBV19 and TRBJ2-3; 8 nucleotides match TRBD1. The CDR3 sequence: CASSFRGRADTQYF. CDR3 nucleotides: TGTGCCAGTAGCTTCAGGGGGCGCGCAGATACGCAGTATTTT.